This is a list of T cell receptor beta chains from one sample in a study of T cell changes during pregnancy in multiple sclerosis. Assay used: immunoSEQ multiplex PCR; TCRdb lists only in-frame clones, some missing. Of tens of thousands of clones in the sample, around 94% are singletons; the top ten hold around 2.5%. The material was CD8+ T cells from peripheral blood mononuclear cells, obtained after pregnancy. These receptors all come from a female donor with multiple sclerosis, enrolled in a pregnancy study. The CDR3 runs from the conserved cysteine through the conserved F or W. The D gene is left open where the match is weak. Clone size is shown for a subset of rows, as once, few, many or a class of expanded clone.

>-|-|TRBJ2-1|TRBV2
CASSGVPGGNEQFF
TGTGCCAGCAGTGGAGTTCCCGGAGGGAATGAGCAGTTCTTC
>-|-|TRBJ2-1|TRBV7-7
CASSLPGENEQFF
TGTGCCAGCAGCTTACCAGGGGAGAATGAGCAGTTCTTC
>-|TRBD1|TRBJ2-5|TRBV10-3
CAIADSGTGAAETQYF
TGTGCCATCGCAGACAGTGGGACAGGGGCAGCGGAGACCCAGTACTTC
>-|TRBD1|TRBJ1-1|TRBV28
CASSLYTGVGVNTEAFF
TGTGCCAGCAGTTTATATACAGGGGTCGGCGTAAACACTGAAGCTTTCTTT
>-|TRBD2|TRBJ2-3|TRBV15
CATSGSGMDTQYF
TGTGCCACCAGCGGTAGCGGGATGGATACGCAGTATTTT
>-|-|TRBJ2-7|TRBV28
CASSPPEPGEQYF
TGTGCCAGCAGTCCCCCCGAGCCGGGGGAGCAGTACTTC
>-|TRBD2|TRBJ2-7|TRBV4-1
CASSPLAGGGEQYF
TGCGCCAGCTCACCCTTGGCGGGGGGAGGCGAGCAGTACTTC
>-|-|TRBJ1-1|TRBV27
CASSLGRGTEAFF
TGTGCCAGCAGTTTAGGGAGGGGAACTGAAGCTTTCTTT
>-|-|TRBJ1-5|TRBV27
CASSYRAGQPQHF
TGTGCCAGCTCATACAGGGCCGGTCAGCCCCAGCATTTT
>-|TRBD2|TRBJ2-3|TRBV9
CASSVSGTSGTDTQYF
TGTGCCAGCAGCGTATCCGGGACTAGCGGGACAGATACGCAGTATTTT
>-|-|TRBJ1-4|TRBV6-5
CASSSGRGLTNEKLFF
TGTGCCAGCAGTTCCGGCAGGGGATTGACTAATGAAAAACTGTTTTTT
>-|TRBD1|TRBJ1-5|TRBV28
CASRTGGTNQPQHF
TGTGCCAGCAGGACAGGGGGCACCAATCAGCCCCAGCATTTT
>-|-|TRBJ1-1|TRBV19
CASSIGAEAFF
TGTGCCAGTAGTATTGGGGCGGAAGCTTTCTTT
>-|-|TRBJ1-1|TRBV6-5
CASSATGSDTEAFF
TGTGCCAGCAGCGCAACAGGGTCGGACACTGAAGCTTTCTTT
>-|-|TRBJ2-3|TRBV5-4
CASSGVPHADTQYF
TGTGCCAGCTCGGGGGTCCCCCATGCAGATACGCAGTATTTT
>-|TRBD2|TRBJ2-7|TRBV4-2
CASSPGTRSEQYF
TGTGCCAGCAGCCCGGGGACTAGAAGCGAGCAGTACTTC
>-|-|TRBJ2-3|TRBV11-3
CASSPDRDTQYF
TGTGCCAGCAGCCCGGACAGAGATACGCAGTATTTT
>-|TRBD1|TRBJ2-7|TRBV28
CASSLSPLRDRPTYEQYF
TGTGCCAGCAGTTTATCGCCCCTCCGGGACAGGCCCACCTACGAGCAGTACTTC
>-|-|TRBJ1-1|TRBV4-1
CASSWMAGNTEAFF
TGCGCCAGCAGCTGGATGGCAGGGAACACTGAAGCTTTCTTT
>-|-|TRBJ1-2|TRBV28
CASSSARKNYGYTF
TGTGCCAGCAGTTCGGCGAGGAAGAACTATGGCTACACCTTC
>few|-|TRBJ1-1|TRBV29-1
CSVDGGRDTEAFF
TGCAGCGTTGACGGGGGACGGGACACTGAAGCTTTCTTT
>-|TRBD1|TRBJ1-1|TRBV30
CAWSVGTGRAEAFF
TGTGCCTGGAGTGTTGGGACAGGGAGGGCTGAAGCTTTCTTT
>-|TRBD1|TRBJ2-7|TRBV19
CASSRENRGTYEQYF
TGTGCCAGTAGTAGGGAGAACAGGGGCACCTACGAGCAGTACTTC
>-|-|TRBJ2-1|TRBV29-1
CSVVLAGFPYNEQFF
TGCAGCGTTGTTTTGGCGGGTTTCCCCTACAATGAGCAGTTCTTC
>-|-|TRBJ2-7|TRBV19
CASSIFGSPYEQYF
TGTGCCAGTAGTATTTTTGGGAGCCCCTACGAGCAGTACTTC
>-|-|TRBJ1-1|TRBV5-4
CASTDREATEAFF
TGTGCCAGCACCGACAGAGAAGCCACTGAAGCTTTCTTT
>-|-|TRBJ2-3|TRBV6-6
CASRQVSTDTQYF
TGTGCCAGCAGACAAGTCAGCACAGATACGCAGTATTTT
>-|TRBD2|TRBJ2-2|TRBV4-1
CASSPLAGGGGELFF
TGCGCCAGCAGCCCATTAGCGGGAGGTGGTGGGGAGCTGTTTTTT
>once|TRBD2|TRBJ2-1|TRBV7-2
CASSLVPGLASIYNEQFF
TGTGCCAGCAGCTTAGTCCCGGGACTAGCCTCAATCTACAATGAGCAGTTCTTC
>-|TRBD2|TRBJ2-5|TRBV11-2
CASSLGGGIRETQYF
TGTGCCAGCAGCTTAGGGGGGGGGATTCGAGAGACCCAGTACTTC
>-|TRBD2|TRBJ2-1|TRBV5-1
CASSRTSGRAYNEQFF
TGCGCCAGCAGCCGGACTAGCGGGAGGGCCTACAATGAGCAGTTCTTC
>-|-|TRBJ1-1|TRBV7-2
CASSLRTGINTEAFF
TGTGCCAGCAGCTTACGAACAGGGATTAACACTGAAGCTTTCTTT
>-|-|TRBJ2-1|TRBV30
CAWSVQVGNEQFF
TGTGCCTGGAGTGTACAAGTCGGGAATGAGCAGTTCTTC
>-|-|TRBJ2-7|TRBV2
CASKGRVGEQYF
TGTGCCAGCAAGGGCAGGGTGGGCGAGCAGTACTTC
>few|-|TRBJ1-1|TRBV30
CAWSRVGATEAFF
TGTGCCTGGAGTCGGGTTGGAGCCACTGAAGCTTTCTTT
>few|-|TRBJ1-1|TRBV29-1
CSVGAFEAFF
TGCAGCGTTGGAGCATTTGAAGCTTTCTTT
>-|TRBD1|TRBJ2-7|TRBV15
CATNSRDRPYEQYF
TGTGCCACCAACAGCCGGGACAGACCTTACGAGCAGTACTTC
>-|-|TRBJ2-7|TRBV11-2
CASSLENRDEQYF
TGTGCCAGCAGCTTAGAGAACAGGGACGAGCAGTACTTC
>-|TRBD1|TRBJ2-2|TRBV2
CASEGQANTGELFF
TGTGCCAGCGAGGGACAGGCGAACACCGGGGAGCTGTTTTTT
>-|-|TRBJ2-1|TRBV5-6
CASSASGYSYNEQFF
TGTGCCAGCAGCGCCTCGGGGTACTCCTACAATGAGCAGTTCTTC
>few|-|TRBJ1-3|TRBV27
CASGSSGNTIYF
TGTGCCAGCGGGAGCTCTGGAAACACCATATATTTT
>-|TRBD1|TRBJ2-7|TRBV6-5
CASRSETGGGYEQYF
TGTGCCAGCAGGTCAGAAACAGGGGGTGGTTACGAGCAGTACTTC
>-|TRBD2|TRBJ2-3|TRBV14
CASSPGTSGNSDTQYF
TGTGCCAGCAGCCCCGGGACTAGCGGGAACTCAGATACGCAGTATTTT
>-|TRBD1|TRBJ2-7|TRBV27
CASSDRGLEQYF
TGTGCCAGCAGTGACAGGGGGCTCGAGCAGTACTTC
>-|-|TRBJ1-1|TRBV27
CASSLGGAGRYTEAFF
TGTGCCAGCAGTTTAGGGGGTGCGGGGAGGTACACTGAAGCTTTCTTT
>-|TRBD1|TRBJ2-7|TRBV6-1
CASSEMRQGFYEQYF
TGTGCCAGCAGTGAAATGAGACAGGGGTTCTACGAGCAGTACTTC
>-|-|TRBJ1-5|TRBV19
CATTGRGVYSNQPQHF
TGTGCCACTACTGGGAGGGGGGTCTATAGCAATCAGCCCCAGCATTTT
>-|TRBD1|TRBJ2-7|TRBV6-5
CASSYSGQGENEQYF
TGTGCCAGCAGTTACTCGGGCCAGGGGGAGAACGAGCAGTACTTC
>-|TRBD2|TRBJ2-7|TRBV19
CASGLAGASYEQYF
TGTGCCAGTGGACTAGCGGGAGCTTCCTACGAGCAGTACTTC
>-|-|TRBJ2-7|TRBV4-3
CASSQDLGGGSYEQYF
TGCGCCAGCAGCCAAGACCTAGGGGGGGGTTCCTACGAGCAGTACTTC
>-|-|TRBJ2-3|TRBV27
CASGRSTDTQYF
TGTGCCAGCGGCCGAAGCACAGATACGCAGTATTTT
>once|TRBD1|TRBJ1-5|TRBV6-6
CASRADRGKNQPQHF
TGTGCCAGCAGAGCGGACAGGGGAAAGAATCAGCCCCAGCATTTT
>-|-|TRBJ2-1|TRBV19
CASSIGSAGNNEQFF
TGTGCCAGTAGTATAGGATCAGCCGGGAACAATGAGCAGTTCTTC
>-|-|TRBJ1-4|TRBV7-9
CASSAGGFPEKLFF
TGTGCCAGCAGTGCTGGGGGGTTTCCTGAAAAACTGTTTTTT
>-|-|TRBJ2-2|TRBV30
CAWSVEGYNTGELFF
TGTGCCTGGAGTGTGGAGGGGTACAACACCGGGGAGCTGTTTTTT
>-|-|TRBJ2-7|TRBV7-8
CASSLGGLGSSYEQYF
TGTGCCAGCAGCTTAGGGGGACTCGGGAGCTCCTACGAGCAGTACTTC
>-|TRBD1|TRBJ1-5|TRBV2
CASSADRTHNQPQHF
TGTGCCAGCAGTGCGGACAGGACACACAATCAGCCCCAGCATTTT
>-|TRBD1|TRBJ2-1|TRBV6-5
CASSPGTAYNEQFF
TGTGCCAGCAGCCCCGGGACAGCCTACAATGAGCAGTTCTTC
>-|-|TRBJ1-1|TRBV13
CASSPRQASRLAFF
TGTGCCAGCAGCCCACGACAGGCGTCCCGATTGGCTTTCTTT
>-|-|TRBJ1-1|TRBV7-9
CASSPVGGAIEAFF
TGTGCCAGCAGCCCGGTGGGGGGGGCGATTGAAGCTTTCTTT